This T cell receptor beta chain was profiled in a study of a mutant IDH1 vaccine in newly diagnosed glioma. As for this clone: What it binds is not known.

Profiling relied on immunoSEQ multiplex PCR, and the TCRdb table lists in-frame clones only, not all of them. The repertoire includes more than 25,000 clones, 60% to 85% of them detected once, and about 9.3% sits in the top ten. Per the germline V gene, CDR1 is MGHRA and CDR2 is YSYEKL. This CDR3 has 16 amino acids. The J segment lost 5 bases and the V segment lost 2 bases, leaving 6 bases of the junction unmatched. Time point given: week 35, safety follow-up. Topical imiquimod accompanied each vaccine dose, which consisted of 300 ug of mutant IDH1 20-mer peptide. The clonotype originates from a woman aged 25 to 39 with glioma. Some clones in this sample may be carry-over from other donors' samples. The material sequenced was PBMCs, taken from a glioma patient whose treatment included an IDH1 peptide vaccine. The chain employs TRBV4-1 and TRBJ2-1; 10 nucleotides agree with TRBD1. The CDR3 bases are TGCGCCAGCAGCCAACCCCCGACAGGGGGCCACAATGAGCAGTTCTTC. Translated, it gives CASSQPPTGGHNEQFF.